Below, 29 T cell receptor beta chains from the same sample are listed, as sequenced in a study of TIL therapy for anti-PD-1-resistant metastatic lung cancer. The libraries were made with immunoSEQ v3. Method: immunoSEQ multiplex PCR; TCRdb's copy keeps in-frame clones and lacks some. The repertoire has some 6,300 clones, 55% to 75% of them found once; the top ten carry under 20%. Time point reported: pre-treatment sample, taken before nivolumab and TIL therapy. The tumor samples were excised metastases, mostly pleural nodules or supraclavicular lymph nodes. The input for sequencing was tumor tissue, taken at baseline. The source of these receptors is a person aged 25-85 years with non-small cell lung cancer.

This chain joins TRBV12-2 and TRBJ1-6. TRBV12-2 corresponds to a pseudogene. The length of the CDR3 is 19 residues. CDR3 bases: TGTGCAAGTCGCCGGCGGACGCGAAAGGGAAACTCCTATAATTCACCCCTCCACTTT. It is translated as CASRRRTRKGNSYNSPLHF.

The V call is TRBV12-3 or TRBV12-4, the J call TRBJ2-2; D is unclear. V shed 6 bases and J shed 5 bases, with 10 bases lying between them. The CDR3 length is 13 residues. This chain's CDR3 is CASSPIRTGELFF. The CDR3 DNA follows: TGTGCCAGCAGCCCCATTCGGACCGGGGAGCTGTTTTTT.

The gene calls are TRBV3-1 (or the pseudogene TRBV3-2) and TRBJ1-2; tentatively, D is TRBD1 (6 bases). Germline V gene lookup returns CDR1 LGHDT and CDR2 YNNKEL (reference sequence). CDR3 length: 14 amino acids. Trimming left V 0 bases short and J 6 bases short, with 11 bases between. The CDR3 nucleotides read TGTGCCAGCAGCCAAGATCAGGGGACGGATGGCTACACCTTC. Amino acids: CASSQDQGTDGYTF.

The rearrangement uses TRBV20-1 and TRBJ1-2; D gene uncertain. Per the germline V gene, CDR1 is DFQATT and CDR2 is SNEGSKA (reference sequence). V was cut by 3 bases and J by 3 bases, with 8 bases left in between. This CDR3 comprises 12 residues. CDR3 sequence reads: CSASHIDYGYTF. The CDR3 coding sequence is TGCAGTGCTAGTCACATCGACTATGGCTACACCTTC.

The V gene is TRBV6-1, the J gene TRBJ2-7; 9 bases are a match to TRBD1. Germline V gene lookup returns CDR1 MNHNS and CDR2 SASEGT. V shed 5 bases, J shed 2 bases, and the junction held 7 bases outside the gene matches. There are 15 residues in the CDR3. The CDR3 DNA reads TGTGCCAGCAGTCACGGGACAGGGAAGACCTACGAGCAGTACTTC. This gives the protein CASSHGTGKTYEQYF.

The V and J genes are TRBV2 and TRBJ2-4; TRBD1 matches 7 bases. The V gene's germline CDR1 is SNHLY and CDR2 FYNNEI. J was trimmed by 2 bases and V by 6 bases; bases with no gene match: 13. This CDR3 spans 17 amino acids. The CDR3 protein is CASRQRTGFGTKNIQYF. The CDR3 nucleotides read TGTGCCAGCAGGCAAAGGACAGGCTTCGGGACCAAAAACATTCAGTACTTC.

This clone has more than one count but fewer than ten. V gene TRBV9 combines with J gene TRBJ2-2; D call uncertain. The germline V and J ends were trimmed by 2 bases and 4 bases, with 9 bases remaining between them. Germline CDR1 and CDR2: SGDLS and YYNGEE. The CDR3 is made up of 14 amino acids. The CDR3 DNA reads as TGTGCCAGCAGCGTCCCAGCCTCCACCGGGGAGCTGTTTTTT. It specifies CASSVPASTGELFF.

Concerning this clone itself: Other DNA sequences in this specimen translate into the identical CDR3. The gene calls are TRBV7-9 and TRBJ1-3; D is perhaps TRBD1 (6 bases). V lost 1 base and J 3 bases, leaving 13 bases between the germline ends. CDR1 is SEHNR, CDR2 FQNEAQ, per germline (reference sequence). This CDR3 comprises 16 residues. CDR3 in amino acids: CASSLVTGAYGNTIYF. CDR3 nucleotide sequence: TGTGCCAGCAGCTTAGTTACGGGGGCGTATGGAAACACCATATATTTT.

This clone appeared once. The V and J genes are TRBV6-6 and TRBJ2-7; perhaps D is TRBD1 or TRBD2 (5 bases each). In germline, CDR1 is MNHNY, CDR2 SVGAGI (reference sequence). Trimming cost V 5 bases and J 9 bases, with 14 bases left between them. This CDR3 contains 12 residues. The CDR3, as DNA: TGTGCCAGCAGTACCACGGGGCTTGTGCAGTACGTC. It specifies CASSTTGLVQYV.

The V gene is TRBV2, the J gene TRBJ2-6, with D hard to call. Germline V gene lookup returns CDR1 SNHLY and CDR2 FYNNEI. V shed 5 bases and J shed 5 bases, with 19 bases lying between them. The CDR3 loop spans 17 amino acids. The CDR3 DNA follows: TGTGCCAGCAGTTCAGTGTTTTACCGAAGTCGGGCCAACGTCCTGACTTTC. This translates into CASSSVFYRSRANVLTF.

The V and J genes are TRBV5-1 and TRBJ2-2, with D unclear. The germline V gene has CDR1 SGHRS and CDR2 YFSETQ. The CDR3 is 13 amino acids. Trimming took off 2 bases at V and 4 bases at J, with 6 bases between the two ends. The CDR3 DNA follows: TGCGCCAGCAGCTTCCTTACCACCGGGGAGCTGTTTTTT. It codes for CASSFLTTGELFF. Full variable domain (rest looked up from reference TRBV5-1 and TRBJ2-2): KAGVTQTPRYLIKTRGQQVTLSCSPISGHRSVSWYQQTPGQGLQFLFEYFSETQRNKGNFPGRFSGRQFSNSRSEMNVSTLELGDSALYLCASSFLTTGELFFGEGSRLTVL.

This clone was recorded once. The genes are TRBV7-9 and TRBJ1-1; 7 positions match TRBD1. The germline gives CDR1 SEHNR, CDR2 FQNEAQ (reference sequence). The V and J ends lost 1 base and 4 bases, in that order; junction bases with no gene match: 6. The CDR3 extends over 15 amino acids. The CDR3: CASSLGTGAVTEAFF. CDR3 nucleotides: TGTGCCAGCAGCTTAGGTACAGGGGCGGTCACTGAAGCTTTCTTT.

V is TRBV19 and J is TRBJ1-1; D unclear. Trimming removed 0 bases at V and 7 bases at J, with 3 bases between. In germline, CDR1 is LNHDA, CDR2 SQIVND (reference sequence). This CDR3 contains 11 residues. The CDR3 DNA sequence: TGTGCCAGTAGTATAGACGGTGAAGCTTTCTTT. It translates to CASSIDGEAFF.

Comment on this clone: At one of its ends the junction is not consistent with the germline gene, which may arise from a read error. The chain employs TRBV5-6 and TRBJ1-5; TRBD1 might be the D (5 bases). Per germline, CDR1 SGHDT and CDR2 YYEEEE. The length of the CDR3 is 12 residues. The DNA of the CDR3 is TGCGCATCAGGGCAGGGCGGGCAGCCCCAGCATTTT. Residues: CASGQGGQPQHF.

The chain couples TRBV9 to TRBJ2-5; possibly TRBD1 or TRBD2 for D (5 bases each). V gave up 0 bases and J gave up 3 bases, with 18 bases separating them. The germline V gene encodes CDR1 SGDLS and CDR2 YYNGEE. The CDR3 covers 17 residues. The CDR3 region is CASSVGGNAAGEETQYF. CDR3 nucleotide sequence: TGTGCCAGCAGCGTAGGGGGGAATGCAGCCGGGGAAGAGACCCAGTACTTC.

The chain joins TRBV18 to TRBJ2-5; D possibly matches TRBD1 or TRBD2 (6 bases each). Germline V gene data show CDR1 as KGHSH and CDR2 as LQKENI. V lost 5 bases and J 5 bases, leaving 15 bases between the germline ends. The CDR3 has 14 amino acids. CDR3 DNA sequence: TGTGCCAGCTCATTCAATACGGGGGCCGAGACCCAGTACTTC. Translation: CASSFNTGAETQYF. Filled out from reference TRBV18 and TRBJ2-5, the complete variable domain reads NAGVMQNPRHLVRRRGQEARLRCSPMKGHSHVYWYRQLPEEGLKFMVYLQKENIIDESGMPKERFSAEFPKEGPSILRIQQVVRGDSAAYFCASSFNTGAETQYFGPGTRLLVL.

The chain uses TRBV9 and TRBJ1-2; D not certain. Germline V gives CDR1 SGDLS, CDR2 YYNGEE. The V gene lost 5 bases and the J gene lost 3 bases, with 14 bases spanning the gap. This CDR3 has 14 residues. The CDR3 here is CASSGPKLHYGYTF. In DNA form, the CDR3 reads TGTGCCAGCAGTGGGCCAAAACTTCACTATGGCTACACCTTC.

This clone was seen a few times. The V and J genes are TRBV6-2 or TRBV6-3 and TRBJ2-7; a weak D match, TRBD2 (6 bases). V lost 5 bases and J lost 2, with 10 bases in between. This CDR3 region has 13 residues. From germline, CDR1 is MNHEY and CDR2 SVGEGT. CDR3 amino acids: CASSGDLTYEQYV. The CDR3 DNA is TGTGCCAGCAGTGGGGACTTGACCTACGAGCAGTACGTC.

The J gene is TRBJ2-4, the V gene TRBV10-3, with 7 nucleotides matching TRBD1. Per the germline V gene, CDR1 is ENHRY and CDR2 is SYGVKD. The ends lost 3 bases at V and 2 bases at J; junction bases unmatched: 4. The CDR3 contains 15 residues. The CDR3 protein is CAISEGGRTKNIQYF. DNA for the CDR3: TGTGCCATCAGTGAAGGGGGCAGGACCAAAAACATTCAGTACTTC.

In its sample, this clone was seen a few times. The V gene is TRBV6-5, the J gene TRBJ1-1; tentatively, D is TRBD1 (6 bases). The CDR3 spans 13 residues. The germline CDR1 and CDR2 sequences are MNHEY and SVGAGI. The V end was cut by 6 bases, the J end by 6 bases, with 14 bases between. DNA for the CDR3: TGTGCCAGCAGGGACAGATCGGTCGCTGAAGCTTTCTTT. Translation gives CASRDRSVAEAFF.

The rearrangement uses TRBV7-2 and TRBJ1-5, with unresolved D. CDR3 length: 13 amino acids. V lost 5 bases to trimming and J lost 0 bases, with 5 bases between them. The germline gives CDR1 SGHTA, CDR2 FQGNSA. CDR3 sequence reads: CASSPDSNQPQHF. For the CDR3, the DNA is TGTGCCAGCAGCCCCGATAGCAATCAGCCCCAGCATTTT.

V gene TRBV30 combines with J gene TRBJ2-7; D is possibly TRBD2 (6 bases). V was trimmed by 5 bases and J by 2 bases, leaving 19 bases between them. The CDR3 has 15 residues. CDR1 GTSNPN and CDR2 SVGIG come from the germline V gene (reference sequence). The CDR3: CAWGDTGTGAYEQYF. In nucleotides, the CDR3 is TGTGCCTGGGGTGACACCGGGACTGGAGCCTACGAGCAGTACTTC. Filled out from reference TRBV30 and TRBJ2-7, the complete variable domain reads SQTIHQWPATLVQPVGSPLSLECTVEGTSNPNLYWYRQAAGRGLQLLFYSVGIGQISSEVPQNLSASRPQDRQFILSSKKLLLSDSGFYLCAWGDTGTGAYEQYFGPGTRLTVT.

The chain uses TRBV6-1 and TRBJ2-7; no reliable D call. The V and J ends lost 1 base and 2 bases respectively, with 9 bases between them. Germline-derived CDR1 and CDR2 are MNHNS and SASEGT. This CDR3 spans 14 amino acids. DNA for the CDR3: TGTGCCAGCAGTGAAGGTATGGGTCCCTACGAGCAGTACTTC. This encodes CASSEGMGPYEQYF.

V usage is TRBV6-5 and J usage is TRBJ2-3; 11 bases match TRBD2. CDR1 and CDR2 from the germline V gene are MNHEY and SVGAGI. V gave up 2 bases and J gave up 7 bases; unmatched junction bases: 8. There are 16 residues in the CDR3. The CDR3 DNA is TGTGCCAGCAGTTACCGTAGCGGGGGGGCCCCATATACGCAGTATTTT. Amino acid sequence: CASSYRSGGAPYTQYF.

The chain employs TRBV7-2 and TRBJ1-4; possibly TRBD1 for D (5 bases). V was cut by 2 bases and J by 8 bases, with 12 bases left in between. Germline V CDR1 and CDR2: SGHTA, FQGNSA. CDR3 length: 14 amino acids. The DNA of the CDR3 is TGTGCCAGCAGCTTAAGGGCAGGGAGGGAAAAACTGTTTTTT. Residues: CASSLRAGREKLFF.

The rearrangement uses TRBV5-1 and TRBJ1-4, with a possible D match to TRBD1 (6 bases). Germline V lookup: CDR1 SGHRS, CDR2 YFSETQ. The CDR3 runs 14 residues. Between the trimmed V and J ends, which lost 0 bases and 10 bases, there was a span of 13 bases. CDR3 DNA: TGCGCCAGCAGCTTGGGACAGGTTCCAGGAAAACTGTTTTTT. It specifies CASSLGQVPGKLFF.

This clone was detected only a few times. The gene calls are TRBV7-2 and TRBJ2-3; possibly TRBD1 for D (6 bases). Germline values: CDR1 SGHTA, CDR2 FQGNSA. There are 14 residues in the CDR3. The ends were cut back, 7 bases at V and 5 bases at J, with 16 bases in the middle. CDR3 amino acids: CASNQGIERDTQYF. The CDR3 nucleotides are TGTGCCAGCAACCAGGGGATAGAAAGAGATACGCAGTATTTT.

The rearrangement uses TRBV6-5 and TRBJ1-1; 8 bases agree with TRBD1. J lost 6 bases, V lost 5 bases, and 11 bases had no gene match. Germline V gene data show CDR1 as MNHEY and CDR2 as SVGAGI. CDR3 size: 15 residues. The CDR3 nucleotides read TGTGCCAGCAGTCGGGGGGGACAGGTCGGGGCTGAAGCTTTCTTT. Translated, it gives CASSRGGQVGAEAFF.

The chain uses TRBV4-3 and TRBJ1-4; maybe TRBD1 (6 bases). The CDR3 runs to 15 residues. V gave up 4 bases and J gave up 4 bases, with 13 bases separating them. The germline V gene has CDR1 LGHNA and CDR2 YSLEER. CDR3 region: CASSLDRGYNEKLFF. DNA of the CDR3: TGCGCCAGCAGCCTAGATAGGGGGTATAATGAAAAACTGTTTTTT.